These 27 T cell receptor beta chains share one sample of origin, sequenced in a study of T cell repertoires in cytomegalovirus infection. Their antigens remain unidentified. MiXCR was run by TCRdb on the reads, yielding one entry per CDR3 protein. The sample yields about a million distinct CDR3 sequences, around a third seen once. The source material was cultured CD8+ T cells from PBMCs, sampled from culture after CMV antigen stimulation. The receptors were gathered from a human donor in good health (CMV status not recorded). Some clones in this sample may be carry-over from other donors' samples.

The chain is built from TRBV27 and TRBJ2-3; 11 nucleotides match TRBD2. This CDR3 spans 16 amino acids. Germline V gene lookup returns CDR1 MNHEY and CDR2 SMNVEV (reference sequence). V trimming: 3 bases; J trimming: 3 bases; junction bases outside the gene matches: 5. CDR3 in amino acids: CASSFIAGGPTDTQYF. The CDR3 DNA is TGTGCCAGCAGTTTTATAGCGGGGGGGCCAACAGATACGCAGTATTTT.

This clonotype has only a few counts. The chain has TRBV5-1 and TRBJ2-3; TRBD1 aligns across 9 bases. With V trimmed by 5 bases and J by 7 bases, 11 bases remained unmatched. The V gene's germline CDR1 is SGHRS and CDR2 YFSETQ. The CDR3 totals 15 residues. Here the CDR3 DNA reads TGCGCCAGCAGTCAACCGGGACAGGGTGTTTATACGCAGTATTTT. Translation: CASSQPGQGVYTQYF.

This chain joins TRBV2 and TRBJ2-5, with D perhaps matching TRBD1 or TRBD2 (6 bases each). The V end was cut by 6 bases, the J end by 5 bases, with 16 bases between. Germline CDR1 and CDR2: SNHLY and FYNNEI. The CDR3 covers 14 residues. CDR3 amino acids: CASSEITGRETQYF. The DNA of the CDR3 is TGTGCCAGCAGCGAAATAACAGGGAGGGAGACCCAGTACTTC.

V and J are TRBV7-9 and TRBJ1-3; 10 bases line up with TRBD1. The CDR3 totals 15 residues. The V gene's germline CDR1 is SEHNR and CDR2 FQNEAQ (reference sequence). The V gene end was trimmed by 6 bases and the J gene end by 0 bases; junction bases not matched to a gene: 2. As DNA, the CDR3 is TGTGCCAGCAGGGGACAGGGGAGCTCTGGAAACACCATATATTTT. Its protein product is CASRGQGSSGNTIYF.

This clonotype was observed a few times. CDR3 sequence reads: CASSQDSAGGGELFF. CDR3 nucleotide sequence: TGCGCCAGCAGCCAAGACTCAGCGGGGGGCGGGGAGCTGTTTTTT. The rearrangement uses TRBV4-1 and TRBJ2-2; 9 bases align to TRBD2. The germline V gene encodes CDR1 MGHRA and CDR2 YSYEKL. V lost 0 bases, J lost 7 bases, and 3 bases stayed unmatched. The CDR3 sequence is 15 residues long.

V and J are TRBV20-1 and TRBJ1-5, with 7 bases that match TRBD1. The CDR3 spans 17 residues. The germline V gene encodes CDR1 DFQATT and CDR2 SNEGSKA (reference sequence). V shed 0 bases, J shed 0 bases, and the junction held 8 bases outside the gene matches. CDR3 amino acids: CSARDKDRTHSNQPQHF. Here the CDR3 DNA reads TGCAGTGCTAGAGATAAGGACAGGACCCATAGCAATCAGCCCCAGCATTTT.

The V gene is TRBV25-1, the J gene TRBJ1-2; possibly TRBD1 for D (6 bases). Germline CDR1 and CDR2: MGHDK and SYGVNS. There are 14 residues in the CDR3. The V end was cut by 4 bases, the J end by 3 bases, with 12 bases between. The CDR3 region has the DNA TGTGCCAGCAGTGCTACGGACAGATACTATGGCTACACCTTC. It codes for CASSATDRYYGYTF.

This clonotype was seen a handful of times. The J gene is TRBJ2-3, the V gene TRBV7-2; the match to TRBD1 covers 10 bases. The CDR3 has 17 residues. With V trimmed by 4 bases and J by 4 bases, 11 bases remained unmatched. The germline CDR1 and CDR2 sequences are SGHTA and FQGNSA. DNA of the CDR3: TGTGCCAGCAGCTACCTACTCCGGGACAGGGGTTCAGATACGCAGTATTTT. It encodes CASSYLLRDRGSDTQYF.

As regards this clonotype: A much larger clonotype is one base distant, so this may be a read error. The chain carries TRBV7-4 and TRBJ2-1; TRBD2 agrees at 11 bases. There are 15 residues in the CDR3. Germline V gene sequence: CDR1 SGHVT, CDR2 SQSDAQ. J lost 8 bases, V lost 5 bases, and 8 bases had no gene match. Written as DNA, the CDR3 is TGTGCCAGCAGCAATAGCGGGGGGGTTTTGGATGAGCAGTTCTTC. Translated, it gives CASSNSGGVLDEQFF. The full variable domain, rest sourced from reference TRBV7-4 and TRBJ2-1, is GAGVSQSPRYKVAKRGRDVALRCDSISGHVTLYWYRQTLGQGSEVLTYSQSDAQRDKSGRPSGRFSAERPERSVSTLKIQRTEQGDSAVYLCASSNSGGVLDEQFFGPGTRLTVL.

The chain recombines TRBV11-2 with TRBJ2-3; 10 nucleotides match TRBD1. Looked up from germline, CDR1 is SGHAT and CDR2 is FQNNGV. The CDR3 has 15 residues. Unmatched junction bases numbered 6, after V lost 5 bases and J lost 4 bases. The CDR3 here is CASSLTGGEADTQYF. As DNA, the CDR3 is TGTGCCAGCAGCCTGACAGGGGGCGAGGCAGATACGCAGTATTTT. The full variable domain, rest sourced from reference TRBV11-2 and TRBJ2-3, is EAGVAQSPRYKIIEKRQSVAFWCNPISGHATLYWYQQILGQGPKLLIQFQNNGVVDDSQLPKDRFSAERLKGVDSTLKIQPAKLEDSAVYLCASSLTGGEADTQYFGPGTRLTVL.

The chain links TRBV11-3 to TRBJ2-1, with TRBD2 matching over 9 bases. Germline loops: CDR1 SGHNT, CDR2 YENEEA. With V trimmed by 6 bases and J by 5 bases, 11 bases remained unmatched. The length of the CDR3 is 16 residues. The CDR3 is CASSPDAGGLDNEQFF. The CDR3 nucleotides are TGTGCCAGCAGTCCTGACGCGGGGGGGCTTGACAATGAGCAGTTCTTC.

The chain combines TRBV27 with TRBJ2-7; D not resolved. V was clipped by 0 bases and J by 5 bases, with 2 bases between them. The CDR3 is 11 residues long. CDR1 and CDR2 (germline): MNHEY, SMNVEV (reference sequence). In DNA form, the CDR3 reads TGTGCCAGCAGTTTATCACACGAGCAGTACGTC. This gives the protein CASSLSHEQYV.

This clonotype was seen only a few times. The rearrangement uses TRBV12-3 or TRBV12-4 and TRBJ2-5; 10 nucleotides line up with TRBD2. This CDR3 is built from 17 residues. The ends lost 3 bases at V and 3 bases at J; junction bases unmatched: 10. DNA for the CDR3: TGTGCCAGCAGTTTTGGTTCCGGGCTAGCGGGGGAAGAGACCCAGTACTTC. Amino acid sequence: CASSFGSGLAGEETQYF.

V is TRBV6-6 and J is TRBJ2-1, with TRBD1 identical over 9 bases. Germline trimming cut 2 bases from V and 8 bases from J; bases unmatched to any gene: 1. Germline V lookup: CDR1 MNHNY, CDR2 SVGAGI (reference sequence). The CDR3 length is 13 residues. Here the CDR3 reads CASSYRTGDEQFF. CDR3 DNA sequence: TGTGCCAGCAGTTACCGGACAGGGGATGAGCAGTTCTTC.

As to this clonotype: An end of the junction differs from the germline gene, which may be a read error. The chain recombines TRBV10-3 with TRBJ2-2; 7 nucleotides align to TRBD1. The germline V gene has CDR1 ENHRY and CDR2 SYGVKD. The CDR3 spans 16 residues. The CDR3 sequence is CAISDAMGQNAGELFF. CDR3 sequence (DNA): TGTGCCATCAGTGATGCTATGGGACAGAACGCCGGGGAGCTGTTTTTT.

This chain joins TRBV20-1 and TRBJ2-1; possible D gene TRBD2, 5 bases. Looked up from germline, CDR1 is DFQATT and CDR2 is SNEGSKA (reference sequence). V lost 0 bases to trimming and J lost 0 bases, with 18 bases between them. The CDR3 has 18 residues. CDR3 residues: CSARDWVAQKSSYNEQFF. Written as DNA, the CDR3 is TGCAGTGCTAGAGATTGGGTAGCGCAGAAGAGCTCCTACAATGAGCAGTTCTTC.

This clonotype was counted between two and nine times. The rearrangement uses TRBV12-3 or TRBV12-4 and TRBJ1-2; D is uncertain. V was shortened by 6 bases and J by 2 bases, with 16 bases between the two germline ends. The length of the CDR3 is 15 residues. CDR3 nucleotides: TGTGCCAGCAGGGTCCCGGGCCCCCGAAACTATGGCTACACCTTC. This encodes CASRVPGPRNYGYTF.

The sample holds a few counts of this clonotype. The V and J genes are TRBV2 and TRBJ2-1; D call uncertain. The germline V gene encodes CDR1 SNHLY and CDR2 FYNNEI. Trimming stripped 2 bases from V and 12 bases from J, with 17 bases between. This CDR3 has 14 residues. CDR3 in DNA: TGTGCCAGCAGTGAAAAGTATCCGAACAAGGGGCAGTTCTTC. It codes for CASSEKYPNKGQFF. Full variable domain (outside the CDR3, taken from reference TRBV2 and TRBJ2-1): EPEVTQTPSHQVTQMGQEVILRCVPISNHLYFYWYRQILGQKVEFLVSFYNNEISEKSEIFDDQFSVERPDGSNFTLKIRSTKLEDSAMYFCASSEKYPNKGQFFGPGTRLTVL.

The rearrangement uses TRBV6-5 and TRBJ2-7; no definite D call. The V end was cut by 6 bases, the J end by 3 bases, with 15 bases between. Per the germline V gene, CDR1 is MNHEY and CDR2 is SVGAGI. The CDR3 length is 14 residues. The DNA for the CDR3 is TGTGCCAGCAGAACCTATCAGGATTTCTACGAGCAGTACGTC. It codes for CASRTYQDFYEQYV.

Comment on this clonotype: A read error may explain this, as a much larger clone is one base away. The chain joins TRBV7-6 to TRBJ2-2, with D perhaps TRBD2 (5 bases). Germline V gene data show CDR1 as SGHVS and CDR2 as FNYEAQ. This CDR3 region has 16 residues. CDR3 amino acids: CVSSLRGIANTGELFF. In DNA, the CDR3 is TGTGTCAGCAGCTTAAGAGGGATCGCGAACACCGGGGAGCTGTTTTTT.

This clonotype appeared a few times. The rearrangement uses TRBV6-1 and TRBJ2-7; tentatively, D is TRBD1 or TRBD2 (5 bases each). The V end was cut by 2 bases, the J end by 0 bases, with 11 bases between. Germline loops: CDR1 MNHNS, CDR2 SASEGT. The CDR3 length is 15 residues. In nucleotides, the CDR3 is TGTGCCAGCAGTGAACGAAGGGGAGTCTCCTACGAGCAGTACGTC. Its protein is CASSERRGVSYEQYV.

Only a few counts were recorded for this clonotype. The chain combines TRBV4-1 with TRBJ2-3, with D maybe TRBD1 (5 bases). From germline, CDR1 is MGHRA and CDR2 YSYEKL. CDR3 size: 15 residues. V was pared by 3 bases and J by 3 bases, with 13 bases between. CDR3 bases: TGCGCCAGCAGCCACTGGACACTTGGGACAGATACGCAGTATTTT. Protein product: CASSHWTLGTDTQYF.

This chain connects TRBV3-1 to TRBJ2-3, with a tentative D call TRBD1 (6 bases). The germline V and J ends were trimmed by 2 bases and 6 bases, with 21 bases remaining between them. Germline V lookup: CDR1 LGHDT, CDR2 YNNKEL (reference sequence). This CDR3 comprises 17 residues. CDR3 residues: CASSQPWDGNDRDTQYF. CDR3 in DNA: TGTGCCAGCAGCCAACCATGGGACGGAAATGACAGGGATACGCAGTATTTT.

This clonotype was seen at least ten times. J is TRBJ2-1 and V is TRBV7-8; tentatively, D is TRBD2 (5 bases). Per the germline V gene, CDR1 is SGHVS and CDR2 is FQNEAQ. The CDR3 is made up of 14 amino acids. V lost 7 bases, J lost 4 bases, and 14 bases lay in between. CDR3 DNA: TGTGCCAGCATCGGGAAAGGGTCATACAATGAGCAGTTCTTC. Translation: CASIGKGSYNEQFF. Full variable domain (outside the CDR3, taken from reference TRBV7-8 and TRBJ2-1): GAGVSQSPRYKVAKRGQDVALRCDPISGHVSLFWYQQALGQGPEFLTYFQNEAQLDKSGLPSDRFFAERPEGSVSTLKIQRTQQEDSAVYLCASIGKGSYNEQFFGPGTRLTVL.

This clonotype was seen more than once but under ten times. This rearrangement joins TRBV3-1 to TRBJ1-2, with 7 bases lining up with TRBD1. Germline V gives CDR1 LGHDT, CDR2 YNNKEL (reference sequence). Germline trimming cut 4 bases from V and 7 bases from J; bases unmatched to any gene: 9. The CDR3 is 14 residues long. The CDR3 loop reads CASSPQGGWSGYTF. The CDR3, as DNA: TGTGCCAGCAGCCCCCAGGGGGGGTGGAGTGGCTACACCTTC. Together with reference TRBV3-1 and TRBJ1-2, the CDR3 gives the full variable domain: DTAVSQTPKYLVTQMGNDKSIKCEQNLGHDTMYWYKQDSKKFLKIMFSYNNKELIINETVPNRFSPKSPDKAHLNLHINSLELGDSAVYFCASSPQGGWSGYTFGSGTRLTVV.

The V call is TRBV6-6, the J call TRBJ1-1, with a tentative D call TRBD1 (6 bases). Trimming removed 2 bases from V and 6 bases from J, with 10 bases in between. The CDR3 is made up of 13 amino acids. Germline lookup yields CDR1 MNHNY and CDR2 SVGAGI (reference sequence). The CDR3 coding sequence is TGTGCCAGCAGTTACGGCAGGGGCGCTGAAGCTTTCTTT. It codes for CASSYGRGAEAFF.

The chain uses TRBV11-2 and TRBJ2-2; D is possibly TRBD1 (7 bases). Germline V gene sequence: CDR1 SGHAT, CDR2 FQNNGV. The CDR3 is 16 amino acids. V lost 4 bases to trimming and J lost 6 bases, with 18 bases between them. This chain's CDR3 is CASSSRDRLLAGELFF. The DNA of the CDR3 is TGTGCCAGCAGCTCGCGGGACAGACTTTTGGCCGGGGAGCTGTTTTTT.